This T cell receptor (beta chain) was profiled in a study of T cell responses to AZD1222 COVID-19 vaccine. Broader study findings: The donor cohort was predominantly white British with a female majority, and clonal diversity may have been underestimated. Sampling that yielded the repertoires occurred only after the peak T cell response.

Note on this clone: Antigen specificity is unknown.

CDR1 and CDR2 (germline): MGHDK, SYGVNS. Deletions cut 3 bases from V and 7 bases from J, with 15 bases between. This CDR3 is 14 amino acids long. Assay used: immunoSEQ multiplex PCR; TCRdb lists only in-frame clones, some missing. This table holds about 120,000 clones, around 93% found once. This receptor was identified in an adult who received the AZD1222 COVID-19 vaccine. The specimen comprised peripheral blood, sampled 28 days after the second AZD1222 dose. The chain combines TRBV25-1 with TRBJ1-2; D unresolved. The CDR3 protein is CASSERTNRGGYTF. The CDR3 coding sequence is TGTGCCAGCAGTGAGAGGACCAATCGGGGTGGCTACACCTTC.